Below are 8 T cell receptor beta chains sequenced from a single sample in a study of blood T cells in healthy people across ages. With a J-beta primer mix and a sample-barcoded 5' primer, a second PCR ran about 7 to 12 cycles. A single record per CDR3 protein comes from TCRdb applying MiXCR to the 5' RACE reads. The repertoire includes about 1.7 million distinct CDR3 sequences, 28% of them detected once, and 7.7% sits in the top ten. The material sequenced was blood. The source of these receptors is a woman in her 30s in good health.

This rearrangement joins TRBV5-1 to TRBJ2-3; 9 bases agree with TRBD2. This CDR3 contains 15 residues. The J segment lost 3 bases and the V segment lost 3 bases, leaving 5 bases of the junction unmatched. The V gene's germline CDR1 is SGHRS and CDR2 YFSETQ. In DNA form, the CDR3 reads TGCGCCAGCAGCTCCTTTAGCGGGAGAACAGATACGCAGTATTTT. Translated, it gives CASSSFSGRTDTQYF. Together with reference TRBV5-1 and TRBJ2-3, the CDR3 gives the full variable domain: KAGVTQTPRYLIKTRGQQVTLSCSPISGHRSVSWYQQTPGQGLQFLFEYFSETQRNKGNFPGRFSGRQFSNSRSEMNVSTLELGDSALYLCASSSFSGRTDTQYFGPGTRLTVL.

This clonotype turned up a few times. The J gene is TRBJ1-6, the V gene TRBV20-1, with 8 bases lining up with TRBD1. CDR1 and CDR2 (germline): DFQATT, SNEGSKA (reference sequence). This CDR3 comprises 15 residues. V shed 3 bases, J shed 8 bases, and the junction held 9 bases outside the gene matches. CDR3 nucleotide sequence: TGCAGTGCTAGTATCGGCAGGGGGCGATATTCACCCCTCCACTTT. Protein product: CSASIGRGRYSPLHF.

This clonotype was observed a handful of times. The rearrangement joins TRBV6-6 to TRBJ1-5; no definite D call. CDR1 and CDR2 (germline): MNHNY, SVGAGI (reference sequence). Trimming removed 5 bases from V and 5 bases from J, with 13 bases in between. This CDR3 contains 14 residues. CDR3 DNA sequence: TGTGCCAGCAGTCCCCGATCAGCCGATCAGCCCCAGCATTTT. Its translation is CASSPRSADQPQHF.

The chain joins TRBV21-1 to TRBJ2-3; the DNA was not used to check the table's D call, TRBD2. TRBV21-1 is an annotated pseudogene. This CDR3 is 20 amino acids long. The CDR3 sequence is CASSKESEERLAGSTGTQYF. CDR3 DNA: TGTGCCAGCAGCAAAGAAAGCGAGGAAAGACTAGCGGGGAGCACAGGTACGCAGTATTTT.

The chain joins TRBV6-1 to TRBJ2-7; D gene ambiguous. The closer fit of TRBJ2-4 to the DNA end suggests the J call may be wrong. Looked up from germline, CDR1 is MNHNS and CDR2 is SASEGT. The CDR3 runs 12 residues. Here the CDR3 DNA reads TGTGCCAGCAACGGGCCTGGAAACATTCAGTACTTC. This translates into CASNGPGNIQYF.

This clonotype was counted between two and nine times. The DNA for the CDR3 is TGTGCCAGCAGTACCCAGGGAGGCAATGAGCAGTTCTTC. Its protein is CASSTQGGNEQFF. The chain combines TRBV27 with TRBJ2-1, with TRBD2 as a possible D gene (6 bases). Trimming stripped 5 bases from V and 6 bases from J, with 11 bases between. CDR1 is MNHEY, CDR2 SMNVEV, per germline (reference sequence). This CDR3 is 13 amino acids long.

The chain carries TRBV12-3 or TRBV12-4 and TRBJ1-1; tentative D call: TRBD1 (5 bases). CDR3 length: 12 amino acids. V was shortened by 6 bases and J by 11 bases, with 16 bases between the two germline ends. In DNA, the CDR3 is TGTGCCAGCAGCCGGGACTACAAGGTGGCTTTCTTT. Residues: CASSRDYKVAFF.

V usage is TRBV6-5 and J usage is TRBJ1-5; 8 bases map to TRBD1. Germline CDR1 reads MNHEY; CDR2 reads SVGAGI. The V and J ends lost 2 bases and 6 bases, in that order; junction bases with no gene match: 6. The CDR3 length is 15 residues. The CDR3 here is CASSYHRTGSQPQHF. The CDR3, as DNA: TGTGCCAGCAGTTACCATCGGACAGGGAGTCAGCCCCAGCATTTT.